A selection of T cell receptor beta chains follows, all from one sample in a study of blood T cell repertoires in COVID-19. Clones were sequenced by immunoSEQ multiplex PCR, and TCRdb holds only the in-frame ones, with some missing. The table lists about 210,000 clones, approximately 80% of them singletons, with about 7.8% in the top ten. Sequenced sample: peripheral blood. These receptors were taken from a woman of 80 years or more with COVID-19, enrolled during active disease. Both conserved end residues are part of each CDR3. Fields, in order: J gene, clone size, V gene, D gene, CDR3 DNA, CDR3 protein. The D gene is left open where the match is weak. Some rows mark clone size as missing; the rest say once, few, many or name a class of expanded clone.

j_call: TRBJ2-2
clone_size: .
v_call: TRBV29-1
d_call: TRBD2
cdr3_nt: TGCAGCGTTGGGCCTAGCGGGACGAACACCGGGGAGCTGTTTTTT
cdr3_aa: CSVGPSGTNTGELFF

j_call: TRBJ1-2
clone_size: .
v_call: TRBV28
d_call: TRBD1
cdr3_nt: TGTGCCAGCAGTTTAGGCAGGGGGATAAGTGGCTACACCTTC
cdr3_aa: CASSLGRGISGYTF

j_call: TRBJ1-6
clone_size: .
v_call: TRBV23-1
d_call: .
cdr3_nt: TGCGCCAGCTCTCCGTTGGGCGACTATAATTCACCCCTCCACTTT
cdr3_aa: CASSPLGDYNSPLHF

j_call: TRBJ2-7
clone_size: .
v_call: TRBV7-6
d_call: TRBD2
cdr3_nt: TGTGCCAGCAGCCTCACTAGCGGGGGAACCTACGAGCAGTACTTC
cdr3_aa: CASSLTSGGTYEQYF

j_call: TRBJ2-5
clone_size: once
v_call: TRBV18
d_call: .
cdr3_nt: TGTGCCAGCTCACCGCAGGGGTATGAGACCCAGTACTTC
cdr3_aa: CASSPQGYETQYF

j_call: TRBJ2-5
clone_size: .
v_call: TRBV5-1
d_call: .
cdr3_nt: TGCGCCAGCAGCCTACAGAGACCTCAAGAGACCCAGTACTTC
cdr3_aa: CASSLQRPQETQYF

j_call: TRBJ1-3
clone_size: .
v_call: TRBV3-1/TRBV3-2
d_call: .
cdr3_nt: TGTGCCAGCAGCGGCGGAGCTTACACCATATATTTT
cdr3_aa: CASSGGAYTIYF

j_call: TRBJ1-1
clone_size: .
v_call: TRBV6-5
d_call: TRBD1
cdr3_nt: TGTGCCAGCAGCAAAGAGGGGGCCACGGACACTGAAGCTTTCTTT
cdr3_aa: CASSKEGATDTEAFF

j_call: TRBJ1-6
clone_size: once
v_call: TRBV28
d_call: TRBD1
cdr3_nt: TGTGCCAGCAGTGCGACAGGGCTCAAACCGGGGTCACCCCTCCACTTT
cdr3_aa: CASSATGLKPGSPLHF

j_call: TRBJ2-7
clone_size: .
v_call: TRBV7-2
d_call: .
cdr3_nt: TGTGCCAGCAGCTTATTTTCGTACGAGCAGTACTTC
cdr3_aa: CASSLFSYEQYF

j_call: TRBJ1-1
clone_size: .
v_call: TRBV15
d_call: .
cdr3_nt: TGTGCCACCAGCAGAGGTTCTGGGGGACAGAACACTGAAGCTTTCTTT
cdr3_aa: CATSRGSGGQNTEAFF

j_call: TRBJ1-1
clone_size: .
v_call: TRBV18
d_call: .
cdr3_nt: TGTGCCAGCTCTCCGGGACTGAGGAACACTGAAGCTTTCTTT
cdr3_aa: CASSPGLRNTEAFF

j_call: TRBJ2-1
clone_size: .
v_call: TRBV6-5
d_call: .
cdr3_nt: TGTGCCACCAGGGTCGAGGACAGCAACAATGAGCAGTTCTTC
cdr3_aa: CATRVEDSNNEQFF

j_call: TRBJ1-3
clone_size: .
v_call: TRBV24-1
d_call: TRBD1
cdr3_nt: TGTGCCACCAAGCCTGACAGGGGTCGAAACACCATATATTTT
cdr3_aa: CATKPDRGRNTIYF

j_call: TRBJ1-1
clone_size: .
v_call: TRBV6-6
d_call: TRBD1
cdr3_nt: TGTGCCAGTGCTCAGGGGGCGGAGGCTGAAGCTTTCTTT
cdr3_aa: CASAQGAEAEAFF

j_call: TRBJ2-5
clone_size: .
v_call: TRBV21-1
d_call: .
cdr3_nt: TGTGCCAGCCTCGCTCCTAGCGGGAGGGTTCAGGAGGAGACCCAGTACTTC
cdr3_aa: CASLAPSGRVQEETQYF

j_call: TRBJ1-1
clone_size: .
v_call: TRBV28
d_call: TRBD1
cdr3_nt: TGTGCCAGCAGCCAGGACAGGGTTAGGACTTCTGAAGCTTTCTTT
cdr3_aa: CASSQDRVRTSEAFF

j_call: TRBJ2-1
clone_size: .
v_call: TRBV20-1
d_call: TRBD2
cdr3_nt: TGCAGTGCTAGTAGGCTAGCGGAAAGAGGTGAGCAGTTCTTC
cdr3_aa: CSASRLAERGEQFF

j_call: TRBJ2-5
clone_size: .
v_call: TRBV15
d_call: TRBD2
cdr3_nt: TGTGCCACCAGCAGAGATGGACTAGCGACGGAGACCCAGTACTTC
cdr3_aa: CATSRDGLATETQYF

j_call: TRBJ1-3
clone_size: .
v_call: TRBV12-3/TRBV12-4
d_call: .
cdr3_nt: TGTGCCAGCAGTTACGGGGGAAACACCATATATTTT
cdr3_aa: CASSYGGNTIYF

j_call: TRBJ1-5
clone_size: .
v_call: TRBV28
d_call: TRBD1
cdr3_nt: TGTGCCACCACTCCCGGGACAGGGGTCGGGCAGCCCCAGCATTTT
cdr3_aa: CATTPGTGVGQPQHF

j_call: TRBJ1-2
clone_size: .
v_call: TRBV19
d_call: .
cdr3_nt: TGTGCCGGGAAGGACACCAACGGATATGGCTACACCTTC
cdr3_aa: CAGKDTNGYGYTF

j_call: TRBJ2-1
clone_size: .
v_call: TRBV5-4
d_call: TRBD2
cdr3_nt: TGTGCCAGCAGCACCCGGGTTAGCGGGGGTGACAATGAGCAGTTCTTC
cdr3_aa: CASSTRVSGGDNEQFF

j_call: TRBJ2-7
clone_size: .
v_call: TRBV5-1
d_call: TRBD2
cdr3_nt: TGCGCCAGCAGCCTCCCGGGGGGGTACGAGCAGTACTTC
cdr3_aa: CASSLPGGYEQYF

j_call: TRBJ2-1
clone_size: .
v_call: TRBV12-3/TRBV12-4
d_call: .
cdr3_nt: TGTGCCAGCAATCGGAATGAGCAGTTCTTC
cdr3_aa: CASNRNEQFF

j_call: TRBJ2-6
clone_size: .
v_call: TRBV5-1
d_call: .
cdr3_nt: TGCGCCAGCAGCTTGTTCCCAGTTAACTCTGGGGCCAACGTCCTGACTTTC
cdr3_aa: CASSLFPVNSGANVLTF

j_call: TRBJ2-2
clone_size: .
v_call: TRBV15
d_call: TRBD1
cdr3_nt: TGTGCCACCAGCACCGACAGGGTACCCGGGGAGCTGTTTTTT
cdr3_aa: CATSTDRVPGELFF

j_call: TRBJ1-2
clone_size: .
v_call: TRBV19
d_call: .
cdr3_nt: TGTGCCAGTAGTATAGGAGGGGGGGCTAACTATGGCTACACCTTC
cdr3_aa: CASSIGGGANYGYTF

j_call: TRBJ2-1
clone_size: .
v_call: TRBV4-1
d_call: TRBD1
cdr3_nt: TGCGCCAGCAGCCGGGGACAGAGCTACAATGAGCAGTTCTTC
cdr3_aa: CASSRGQSYNEQFF

j_call: TRBJ1-2
clone_size: .
v_call: TRBV6-5
d_call: .
cdr3_nt: TGTGCCAGCAGTAAACCGGGACACGGCTATGGCTACACCTTC
cdr3_aa: CASSKPGHGYGYTF

j_call: TRBJ1-1
clone_size: .
v_call: TRBV19
d_call: .
cdr3_nt: TGTGCCAGTAGTTTAGGCGACAGGAACACTGAAGCTTTCTTT
cdr3_aa: CASSLGDRNTEAFF

j_call: TRBJ1-2
clone_size: .
v_call: TRBV3-1/TRBV3-2
d_call: TRBD1
cdr3_nt: TGTGCCAGCAGCCTCAACAGGGGTTATGGCTATGGCTACACCTTC
cdr3_aa: CASSLNRGYGYGYTF

j_call: TRBJ2-3
clone_size: .
v_call: TRBV3-1/TRBV3-2
d_call: .
cdr3_nt: TGTGCCAGCAGCCACCTTTCTGATACGCAGTATTTT
cdr3_aa: CASSHLSDTQYF

j_call: TRBJ1-1
clone_size: .
v_call: TRBV18
d_call: .
cdr3_nt: TGTGCCAGCTCACCACCCTCGGTGTCAACTGAAGCTTTCTTT
cdr3_aa: CASSPPSVSTEAFF

j_call: TRBJ2-3
clone_size: .
v_call: TRBV5-4
d_call: TRBD1
cdr3_nt: TGTGCCAGCAGCGCAACAGGGGCAGATACGCAGTATTTT
cdr3_aa: CASSATGADTQYF

j_call: TRBJ2-3
clone_size: .
v_call: TRBV6-5
d_call: TRBD1
cdr3_nt: TGTGCCAGCAGTACCTCGACAGGGTTGGGCCAGCCCCAGTATTTT
cdr3_aa: CASSTSTGLGQPQYF

j_call: TRBJ1-6
clone_size: .
v_call: TRBV14
d_call: .
cdr3_nt: TGTGCCAGCAGCCAAGCATATACGGTGAATTCACCCCTCCACTTT
cdr3_aa: CASSQAYTVNSPLHF

j_call: TRBJ2-1
clone_size: .
v_call: TRBV19
d_call: .
cdr3_nt: TGTGCCAGTAGGTCATTCAGCGACTACAATGAGCAGTTCTTC
cdr3_aa: CASRSFSDYNEQFF

j_call: TRBJ2-7
clone_size: .
v_call: TRBV16
d_call: TRBD2
cdr3_nt: TGTGCCAGCAGCCAAAAGGGACTAGCGACGAGCACCGAGCAGTACTTC
cdr3_aa: CASSQKGLATSTEQYF

j_call: TRBJ2-1
clone_size: .
v_call: TRBV4-1
d_call: .
cdr3_nt: TGCGCCAGCAGCCCCCCTCGGGCGGCGGGACCATACAATGAGCAGTTCTTC
cdr3_aa: CASSPPRAAGPYNEQFF

j_call: TRBJ2-5
clone_size: .
v_call: TRBV29-1
d_call: TRBD1
cdr3_nt: TGCAGCGTTGACCCGGGACAGAGGGAGACCCAGTACTTC
cdr3_aa: CSVDPGQRETQYF

j_call: TRBJ1-1
clone_size: .
v_call: TRBV11-1
d_call: .
cdr3_nt: TGTGCCAGCAGCTGGGAGGGGCGTTTGAACACTGAAGCTTTCTTT
cdr3_aa: CASSWEGRLNTEAFF

j_call: TRBJ2-1
clone_size: .
v_call: TRBV11-2
d_call: .
cdr3_nt: TGTGCCAGCAGCTTAGATCGGTGGAGCAATGAGCAGTTCTTC
cdr3_aa: CASSLDRWSNEQFF

j_call: TRBJ2-5
clone_size: .
v_call: TRBV7-3
d_call: .
cdr3_nt: TGTGCCAGCAGCTTAAGAGGCGAGACCCAGTACTTC
cdr3_aa: CASSLRGETQYF

j_call: TRBJ2-7
clone_size: .
v_call: TRBV7-2
d_call: .
cdr3_nt: TGTGCCAGCAGCCGGGACATCTTTTACGAGCAGTACTTC
cdr3_aa: CASSRDIFYEQYF

j_call: TRBJ2-7
clone_size: .
v_call: TRBV5-1
d_call: TRBD1
cdr3_nt: TGCGCCAGCAGCGTAACAGGGGTAACCTACGAGCAGTACTTC
cdr3_aa: CASSVTGVTYEQYF

j_call: TRBJ2-7
clone_size: .
v_call: TRBV28
d_call: .
cdr3_nt: TGTGCCAGCAGTCACTCGGGGGTAGCGGCCTCCTACGAGCAGTACTTC
cdr3_aa: CASSHSGVAASYEQYF

j_call: TRBJ2-2
clone_size: .
v_call: TRBV9
d_call: TRBD2
cdr3_nt: TGTGCCAGCAGTTGGGCTAGCGGGGGGGCCTGGGAGCTGTTTTTT
cdr3_aa: CASSWASGGAWELFF

j_call: TRBJ1-2
clone_size: .
v_call: TRBV3-1/TRBV3-2
d_call: .
cdr3_nt: TGTGCCAGCAGCCCTGGGACGGGAGGAGGCTATGGCTACACCTTC
cdr3_aa: CASSPGTGGGYGYTF